This TCR beta chain was obtained from a study of blood T cell repertoires in COVID-19. Study overall: T cells, B-cell-depleted T cells, or PBMCs supplied cDNA or gDNA.

As processed by the authors: The assay estimated nucleated cells by amplifying reference gene primers. Libraries were prepared by immunoSEQ multiplex PCR; TCRdb keeps only in-frame clonotypes and omits some of them. V, J and clone size derive from that table, while D and trimming were established from the DNA sequence. The sample has some 270,000 clones; roughly 91% are singletons. The CDR3 has 15 amino acids. Per the germline V gene, CDR1 is MRHNA and CDR2 is SNTAGT. V was clipped by 7 bases and J by 7 bases; unmatched bases: 14. Researchers sorted participants into cohorts using their self-reported clinical history. Recovered participants had two consecutive negative NP/OP PCR tests, healthcare professional clearance, or symptom resolution.

V and J are TRBV6-4 and TRBJ2-7; 9 positions match TRBD2. Sequencing used PBMCs or T cells enriched from blood (not recorded which). The clonotype originates from a woman in her sixties who had recovered from COVID-19. The CDR3 DNA sequence: TGTGCCAGCACTCTGATGGGACTAGCCTTGCCGGAGCAGTACTTC. Residues: CASTLMGLALPEQYF.